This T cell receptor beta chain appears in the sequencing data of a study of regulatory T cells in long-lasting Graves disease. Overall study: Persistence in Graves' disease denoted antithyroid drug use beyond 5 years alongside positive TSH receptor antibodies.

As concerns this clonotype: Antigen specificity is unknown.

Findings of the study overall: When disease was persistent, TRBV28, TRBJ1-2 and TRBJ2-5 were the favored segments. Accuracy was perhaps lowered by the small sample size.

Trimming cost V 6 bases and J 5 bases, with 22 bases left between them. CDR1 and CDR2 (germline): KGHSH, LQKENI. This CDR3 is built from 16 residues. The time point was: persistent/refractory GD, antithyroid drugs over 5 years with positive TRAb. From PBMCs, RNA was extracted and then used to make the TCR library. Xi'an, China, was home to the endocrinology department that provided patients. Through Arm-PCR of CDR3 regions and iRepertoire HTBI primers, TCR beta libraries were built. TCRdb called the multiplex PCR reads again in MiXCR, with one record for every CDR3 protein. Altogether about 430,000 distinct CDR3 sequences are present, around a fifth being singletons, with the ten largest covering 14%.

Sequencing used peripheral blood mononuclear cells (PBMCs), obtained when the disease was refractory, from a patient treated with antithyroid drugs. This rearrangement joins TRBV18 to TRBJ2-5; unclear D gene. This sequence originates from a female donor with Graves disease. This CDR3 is CASSLKQLARYETQYF. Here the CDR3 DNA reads TGTGCCAGCTCCCTGAAACAGTTAGCTCGTTACGAGACCCAGTACTTC. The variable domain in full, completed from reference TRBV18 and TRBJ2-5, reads NAGVMQNPRHLVRRRGQEARLRCSPMKGHSHVYWYRQLPEEGLKFMVYLQKENIIDESGMPKERFSAEFPKEGPSILRIQQVVRGDSAAYFCASSLKQLARYETQYFGPGTRLLVL.